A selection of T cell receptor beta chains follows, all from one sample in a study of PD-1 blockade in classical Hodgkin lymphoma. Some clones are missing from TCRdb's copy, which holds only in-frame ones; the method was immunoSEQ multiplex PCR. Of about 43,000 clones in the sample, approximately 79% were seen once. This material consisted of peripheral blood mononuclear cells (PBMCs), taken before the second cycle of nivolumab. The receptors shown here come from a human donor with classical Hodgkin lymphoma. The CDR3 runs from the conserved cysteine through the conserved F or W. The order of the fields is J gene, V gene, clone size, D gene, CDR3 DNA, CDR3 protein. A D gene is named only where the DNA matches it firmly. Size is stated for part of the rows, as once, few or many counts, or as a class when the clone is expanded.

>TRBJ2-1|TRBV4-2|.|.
TGTGCCAGCAGCCAAGATTGGAATGAGCAGTTCTTC
CASSQDWNEQFF
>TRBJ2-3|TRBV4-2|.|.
TGTGCCAGCAGCCAAGTTCCAGCGTCCACAGATACGCAGTATTTT
CASSQVPASTDTQYF
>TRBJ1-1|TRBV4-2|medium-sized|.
TGTGCCAGCAGCCAAGTTCTGAACACTGAAGCTTTCTTT
CASSQVLNTEAFF
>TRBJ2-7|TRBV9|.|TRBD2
TGTGCCAGCAGCGTAGGCAGCGGGGGAGAGACCGAGCAGTACTTC
CASSVGSGGETEQYF
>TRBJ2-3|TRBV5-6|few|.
TGTGCCAGCAGCAAGGGGGATACGCAGTATTTT
CASSKGDTQYF
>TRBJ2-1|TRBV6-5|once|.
TGTGCCAGCAGCCTGGACAGCTACAATGAGCAGTTCTTC
CASSLDSYNEQFF
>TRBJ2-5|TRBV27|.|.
TGTGCCAGCAGTTTATTCCAAAGACTAGAGATCGAAGAGACCCAGTACTTC
CASSLFQRLEIEETQYF
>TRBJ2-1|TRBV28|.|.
TGTGCCAGCAGTCTCTTAGCGGCCGGTGAGCAGTTCTTC
CASSLLAAGEQFF
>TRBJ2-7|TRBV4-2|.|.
TGTGCCAGCAGCCAAGTTATCGGGGGAGGAACCTACGAGCAGTACTTC
CASSQVIGGGTYEQYF
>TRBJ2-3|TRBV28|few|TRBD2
TGTGCCAGCAGGCCCCGAACTAGCGTAACAGATACGCAGTATTTT
CASRPRTSVTDTQYF
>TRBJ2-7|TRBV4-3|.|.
TGCGCCAGCAGCCAAGATAGAACGGGACCATACGAGCAGTACTTC
CASSQDRTGPYEQYF
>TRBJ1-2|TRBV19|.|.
TGTGCCAGTAGTCCACGGACTCTTGTCATAAAAAGGCACTATGGCTACACCTTC
CASSPRTLVIKRHYGYTF
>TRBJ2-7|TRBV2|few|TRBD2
TGTGCCAGCAGTGAGGTACTAGCGGGGACGTCATACGAGCAGTACTTC
CASSEVLAGTSYEQYF
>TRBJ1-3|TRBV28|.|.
TGTGCCAGCAGTTTAGGAGGGGATTGGAACACCATATATTTT
CASSLGGDWNTIYF
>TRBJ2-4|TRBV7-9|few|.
TGTGCCAGCAGCTCCCCGGGGGTAGCCAAAAACATTCAGTACTTC
CASSSPGVAKNIQYF
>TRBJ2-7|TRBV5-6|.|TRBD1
TGTGCCAGCAGCTTGGGGACAGGGTGGGAGCAGTACTTC
CASSLGTGWEQYF
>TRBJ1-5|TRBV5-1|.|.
TGCGCCAGCAGCTTAGGTGGGCCAAGCCAGCCCCAGCATTTT
CASSLGGPSQPQHF
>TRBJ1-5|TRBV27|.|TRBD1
TGTGCCAGCAGCCACCGGGACAGGGGAGGCAATCAGCCCCAGCATTTT
CASSHRDRGGNQPQHF
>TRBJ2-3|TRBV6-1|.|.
TGTGCCAGCAGTATCGAGGGAGCTAGCACAGATACGCAGTATTTT
CASSIEGASTDTQYF
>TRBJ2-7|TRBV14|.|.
TGTGCCAGCAGCCAAGATTGGGGGGCACCAGGCGAGCAGTACTTC
CASSQDWGAPGEQYF
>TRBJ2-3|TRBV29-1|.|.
TGCAGCGTTGGGGGACCGTTCAGTACGCAGTATTTT
CSVGGPFSTQYF
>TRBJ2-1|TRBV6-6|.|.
TGTGCCAGCAGTTTAACTAGCAGCAGCCACAATGAGCAGTTCTTC
CASSLTSSSHNEQFF
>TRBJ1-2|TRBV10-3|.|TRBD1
TGTGCCATCAGTGAGGGAGGGGGCTTCACACAGGGCTACACCTTC
CAISEGGGFTQGYTF
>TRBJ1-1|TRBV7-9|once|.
TGTGCCAGCAGCTTAGGCAGTGATGAAGCTTTCTTT
CASSLGSDEAFF
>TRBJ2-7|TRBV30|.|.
TGTGCCTGGGGACAAGGGACCTACGAGCAGTACTTC
CAWGQGTYEQYF
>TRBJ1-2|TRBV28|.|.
TGTGCCAGCAGTCCTCTCTCTGTCTTCCGGGGCTACACCTTC
CASSPLSVFRGYTF
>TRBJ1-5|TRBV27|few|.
TGTGCCAGCTCAACTAGCAATCAGCCCCAGCATTTT
CASSTSNQPQHF
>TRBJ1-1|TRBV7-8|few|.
TGTGCCAGCAGTACTTTTGAACAGGGCGCGCCTGAAGCTTTCTTT
CASSTFEQGAPEAFF
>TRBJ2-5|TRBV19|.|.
TGTGCCAGCTCGATTGGGGTGGGTTGGGAGACCCAGTACTTC
CASSIGVGWETQYF
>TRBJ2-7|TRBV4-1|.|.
TGCGCCAGCAGCAAGGACGGCTACGAGCAGTACTTC
CASSKDGYEQYF
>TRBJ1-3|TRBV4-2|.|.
TGTGCCAGCAGCCAAGGGCATATCACAGGGTCCCTGAGCTCTGGAAACACCATATATTTT
CASSQGHITGSLSSGNTIYF
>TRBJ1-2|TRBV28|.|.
TGTGCCAGCAGTCCCCCGGGACTCCAATATGGCTACACCTTC
CASSPPGLQYGYTF
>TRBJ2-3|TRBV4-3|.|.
TGCGCCAGCAGCCAAGAAGCGCCTTCCACAGATACGCAGTATTTT
CASSQEAPSTDTQYF
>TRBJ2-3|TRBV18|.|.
TGTGCCAGCTCACCCCTAGCGCCCAGCTGGTCGGGCACAGATACGCAGTATTTT
CASSPLAPSWSGTDTQYF
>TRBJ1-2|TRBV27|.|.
TGTGCCAGCAGTTTCGGGACCCCAGACCTCTATGGCTACACCTTC
CASSFGTPDLYGYTF
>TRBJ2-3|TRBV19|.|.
TGTGCCAGCCAACAGGGAACACGAGATACGCAGTATTTT
CASQQGTRDTQYF
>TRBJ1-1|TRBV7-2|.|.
TGTGCCAGCAGCTTACCGCGACGGAACACTGAAGCTTTCTTT
CASSLPRRNTEAFF